The T cell receptor (beta chain) described here comes from a study of cytomegalovirus exposure and HLA in healthy donors. Comment on this clone: Its antigen remains unknown.

A multiplex PCR was run with 60 Vbeta primers and 13 Jbeta primers. This table comes from immunoSEQ multiplex PCR, and its TCRdb copy is limited to in-frame clones, with some not included. This table holds 150,000 or so clones, around 66% found once. V lost 1 base, J lost 3 bases, and 12 bases lay in between. CDR1 and CDR2 from the germline V gene are SGHAT and FQNNGV. There are 15 residues in the CDR3. Study-wide points: The authors reported that TCR beta sequences could predict HLA-A and HLA-B alleles. These predictions were accurate for most subjects in the first cohort. HLA alleles were associated with fewer than 20,000 TCR beta sequences in a later analysis at 0.05 false discovery rate. There were some public TCRs occurring in many donors, but most TCR sequences were rare. One variant, a missense change in DCLRE1C, was linked in a later analysis to TCR beta V- and J-gene trimming.

The rearrangement uses TRBV11-2 and TRBJ1-1, with no clear D. The sequencing input was PBMCs. The sequence was collected from a woman aged 30 to 39 in good health and CMV-seropositive. Here the CDR3 reads CASSLARGDHTEAFF. CDR3 nucleotide sequence: TGTGCCAGCAGCTTAGCTCGCGGGGATCACACTGAAGCTTTCTTT.